This is a list of T cell receptor beta chains from one sample in a study of T cells in tuberculosis. Here immunoSEQ multiplex PCR was the method, and the copy in TCRdb shows in-frame clones only, minus some. The table has over 25,000 clones, 90% seen once. Input material: PBMCs. The receptors derive from a donor aged 5-35 years with latent tuberculosis or without tuberculosis infection. The CDR3 runs from the conserved cysteine through the conserved F or W. A D gene is named only where the DNA matches it firmly. Only part of the rows carry a size: once, few, many, or a class if the clone is expanded.

length: 16
D: -
J: TRBJ1-6
size: once
V: TRBV7-8
DNA: TGTGCCAGCAGTTTTCATCTTAGCTCCTATAATTCACCCCTCCACTTT
CDR3: CASSFHLSSYNSPLHF

length: 13
D: -
J: TRBJ2-3
size: -
V: TRBV2
DNA: TGTGCCAGCAGCCCAGGGTGGGGAGATACGCAGTATTTT
CDR3: CASSPGWGDTQYF

length: 13
D: TRBD1
J: TRBJ1-1
size: -
V: TRBV25-1
DNA: TGTGCCAGCAGTGCTACAGGGGGCAGGGAAGCTTTCTTT
CDR3: CASSATGGREAFF

length: 15
D: -
J: TRBJ1-6
size: few
V: TRBV2
DNA: TGTGCCAGCAGTGAAAGGTACCAGGGAGGCTCACCCCTCCACTTT
CDR3: CASSERYQGGSPLHF

length: 15
D: -
J: TRBJ2-2
size: -
V: TRBV7-2
DNA: TGTGCCAGCAGCTTAGCTCGGACAGACACCGGGGAGCTGTTTTTT
CDR3: CASSLARTDTGELFF

length: 14
D: -
J: TRBJ1-1
size: -
V: TRBV19
DNA: TGTGCCAGTCGAGCGAACGAGTGGATCGCTGAAGCTTTCTTT
CDR3: CASRANEWIAEAFF

length: 11
D: -
J: TRBJ1-2
size: -
V: TRBV2
DNA: TGTGCCAGCGGGCTGTCTTATGGCTACACCTTC
CDR3: CASGLSYGYTF

length: 12
D: TRBD1
J: TRBJ1-1
size: -
V: TRBV5-1
DNA: TGCGCCAGCAGCAAAGGGACAGGTCTCACTTTCTTT
CDR3: CASSKGTGLTFF

length: 15
D: TRBD1
J: TRBJ1-1
size: -
V: TRBV6-5
DNA: TGTGCCAGCAGTTACTCAAACAGGGGGGACACTGAAGCTTTCTTT
CDR3: CASSYSNRGDTEAFF

length: 21
D: -
J: TRBJ1-3
size: -
V: TRBV4-2
DNA: TGTGCCAGCAGCCAAGGACCTGGGGGCAGGGGATTCAGTTACTCTGGAAACACCATATATTTT
CDR3: CASSQGPGGRGFSYSGNTIYF

length: 14
D: TRBD1
J: TRBJ2-1
size: -
V: TRBV6-5
DNA: TGTGCCAGCAGTACGACAGGGCGAAACAATGAGCAGTTCTTC
CDR3: CASSTTGRNNEQFF

length: 14
D: TRBD2
J: TRBJ2-1
size: -
V: TRBV4-1
DNA: TGCGCCAGCAGCCGACGGAGCGGGGCCAATGAGCAGTTCTTC
CDR3: CASSRRSGANEQFF

length: 17
D: -
J: TRBJ1-1
size: -
V: TRBV23-1
DNA: TGCGCCAGCAGTGAAGGTCCTGCAGGAAGGATGAACACTGAAGCTTTCTTT
CDR3: CASSEGPAGRMNTEAFF